Shown below are 21 T cell receptor beta chains from a single sample sequenced in a study of response to subunit inactivated influenza vaccine. One entry per CDR3 protein results from TCRdb running MiXCR on the RT-PCR reads. Of about 800,000 distinct CDR3 sequences listed, around 20% are singletons. This material consisted of PBMCs from blood, taken more than 4 days after vaccination. These receptor sequences come from a man between 50 and 59 years old who received an inactivated influenza vaccine.

This clonotype was seen more than once but under ten times. The V gene is TRBV24-1, the J gene TRBJ2-3; 15 bases map to TRBD2. Trimming took 5 bases from V and 0 from J; bases not matched to a gene: 11. Germline CDR1 KGHDR, CDR2 SFDVKD. CDR3 length: 20 residues. CDR3 sequence: CATSGPGLAGGHASTDTQYF. As DNA, the CDR3 is TGTGCCACCAGTGGACCGGGACTAGCGGGGGGCCACGCTAGCACAGATACGCAGTATTTT.

This clonotype was recorded a few times. This chain links TRBV29-1 with TRBJ2-1; 8 nucleotides agree with TRBD1. The ends lost 7 bases at V and 9 bases at J; junction bases unmatched: 14. Germline V gene data show CDR1 as SQVTM and CDR2 as ANQGSEA. The CDR3 covers 14 residues. DNA for the CDR3: TGCAGCGATCTAACAGGGGGTTTCGTCGGTGAGCAGTTCTTC. It yields the protein CSDLTGGFVGEQFF.

This chain uses TRBV6-1 with TRBJ2-3; 9 nucleotides agree with TRBD1. V trimming: 6 bases; J trimming: 4 bases; junction bases outside the gene matches: 11. The CDR3 totals 16 residues. Germline lookup yields CDR1 MNHNS and CDR2 SASEGT. DNA for the CDR3: TGTGCCAGCAGCCGAAACCCGGGACAGGGTTCAGATACGCAGTATTTT. This gives the protein CASSRNPGQGSDTQYF.

The chain recombines TRBV20-1 with TRBJ2-7; a weak D match, TRBD1 (5 bases). CDR1 is DFQATT and CDR2 is SNEGSKA in the germline V gene (reference sequence). The CDR3 length is 14 residues. Trimming removed 6 bases from V and 5 bases from J, with 20 bases in between. The CDR3 loop reads CSALLGKGVNEQYF. CDR3 DNA sequence: TGCAGTGCCCTTTTGGGGAAAGGGGTCAACGAGCAGTACTTC.

In its sample, this clonotype was seen many times. This sequence joins TRBV12-3 or TRBV12-4 and TRBJ2-7, with 7 bases aligning to TRBD2. This CDR3 has 14 residues. J gave up 3 bases and V 6 bases, and 8 bases lay outside the gene matches. CDR3 protein: CASSPERDYYEQYF. The DNA for the CDR3 is TGTGCCAGCAGCCCGGAGAGGGACTACTACGAGCAGTACTTC.

The chain is built from TRBV4-1 and TRBJ1-1, with a possible D match to TRBD1 (6 bases). This CDR3 is built from 16 residues. CDR1 and CDR2 from the germline V gene are MGHRA and YSYEKL. V was pared by 5 bases and J by 6 bases, with 22 bases between. The CDR3 spells CASSYVGGQHESEAFF. The CDR3 DNA reads as TGCGCCAGCAGCTACGTGGGTGGACAGCACGAATCTGAAGCTTTCTTT.

This clonotype was counted many times. The rearrangement uses TRBV29-1 and TRBJ2-1; TRBD2 aligns across 9 bases. Germline CDR1 SQVTM, CDR2 ANQGSEA. J was trimmed by 7 bases and V by 6 bases; bases with no gene match: 4. CDR3 length equals 12 residues. CDR3 loop: CSVPGLANEQFF. The CDR3 DNA is TGCAGCGTGCCGGGACTAGCAAATGAGCAGTTCTTC.

This clonotype was recorded a few times. V gene TRBV18 combines with J gene TRBJ2-1, with 8 positions matching TRBD1. V lost 6 bases, J lost 4 bases, and 8 bases stayed unmatched. CDR1 is KGHSH, CDR2 LQKENI, per germline. This CDR3 comprises 15 residues. CDR3: CASSRDRGGYNEQFF. The CDR3 DNA reads TGTGCCAGCTCTCGCGACAGGGGCGGATACAATGAGCAGTTCTTC.

This clonotype was counted between two and nine times. The chain recombines TRBV28 with TRBJ2-7; the D is unclear. Germline lookup yields CDR1 MDHEN and CDR2 SYDVKM. V was cut by 4 bases and J by 2 bases, with 9 bases left in between. The CDR3 has 13 residues. The CDR3 sequence: CASSYRRTYEQYF. CDR3 in DNA: TGTGCCAGCAGTTACCGGCGGACCTACGAGCAGTACTTC.

The chain carries TRBV15 and TRBJ2-1; a possible D gene is TRBD2 (5 bases). This CDR3 is 14 amino acids long. Trimming left V 0 bases short and J 9 bases short, with 12 bases between. CDR1 and CDR2 from the germline V gene are LNHNV and YYDKDF (reference sequence). This CDR3 reads CATSRDRGSTEQFF. CDR3 sequence (DNA): TGTGCCACCAGCAGAGATCGAGGGTCAACTGAGCAGTTCTTC.

V gene TRBV12-3 or TRBV12-4 combines with J gene TRBJ2-1; 10 nucleotides match TRBD2. V shed 4 bases and J 2 bases; nucleotides not matched to a gene: 8. There are 17 residues in the CDR3. CDR3 DNA: TGTGCCAGCAGTTCACGGACTAGCGGTGGAACCTACAATGAGCAGTTCTTC. Translation: CASSSRTSGGTYNEQFF.

The V and J genes are TRBV4-2 and TRBJ2-7, with TRBD1 as a possible D gene (6 bases). The length of the CDR3 is 20 residues. V lost 0 bases and J lost 0, with 24 bases in between. Germline CDR1 is LGHNA and CDR2 is YNFKEQ. This CDR3 is CASSQDLGQGSSPSSYEQYF. CDR3 in DNA: TGTGCCAGCAGCCAAGATTTGGGGCAGGGGTCCTCCCCAAGCTCCTACGAGCAGTACTTC.

This clonotype was seen only a few times. The chain carries TRBV6-2 or TRBV6-3 and TRBJ2-6; D possibly corresponds to TRBD1 (6 bases). Germline V gene data show CDR1 as MNHEY and CDR2 as SVGEGT. CDR3 length equals 13 residues. V was clipped by 10 bases and J by 3 bases, with 10 bases between them. The CDR3 region is CAIKGVGANVLTF. The DNA for the CDR3 is TGTGCCATTAAGGGGGTTGGGGCCAACGTCCTGACTTTC.

A few counts support this clonotype. This chain uses TRBV20-1 with TRBJ1-2, with D unclear. The CDR3 spans 10 residues. CDR1 is DFQATT, CDR2 SNEGSKA, per germline (reference sequence). The V end was cut by 4 bases, the J end by 2 bases, with 2 bases between. This CDR3 is CSAKNYGYTF. The CDR3 DNA reads as TGCAGTGCTAAAAACTATGGCTACACCTTC.

This clonotype was seen only a few times. The chain is built from TRBV5-1 and TRBJ2-7; TRBD1 matches 7 bases. This CDR3 has 15 residues. CDR1 SGHRS and CDR2 YFSETQ come from the germline V gene. Losses at the gene ends were 6 bases for V and 3 bases for J; bases not matched to a gene: 12. Here the CDR3 reads CASTLTGVSGYEQYF. CDR3 nucleotides: TGCGCCAGCACCCTCACAGGGGTCTCGGGCTACGAGCAGTACTTC.

V is TRBV10-2 and J is TRBJ2-1; D might be TRBD2 (6 bases). Germline V gives CDR1 WSHSY, CDR2 SAAADI. The CDR3 is 15 amino acids. Trimming removed 3 bases at V and 1 base at J, with 10 bases between. CDR3 sequence: CASSDSGKSYNEQFF. The CDR3 region has the DNA TGCGCCAGCAGTGATAGCGGCAAATCCTACAATGAGCAGTTCTTC.

The chain uses TRBV7-9 and TRBJ1-4, with D possibly TRBD1 on 5 matching bases. The germline gives CDR1 SEHNR, CDR2 FQNEAQ (reference sequence). Trimming removed 2 bases from V and 6 bases from J, with 7 bases in between. The CDR3 sequence is 13 residues long. CDR3 residues: CASSLPGDEKLFF. The DNA for the CDR3 is TGTGCCAGCAGCTTACCGGGGGATGAAAAACTGTTTTTT.

The rearrangement uses TRBV5-1 and TRBJ2-7, with 8 bases lining up with TRBD1. The CDR3 runs 16 residues. CDR1 is SGHRS and CDR2 is YFSETQ in the germline V gene. Germline trimming cut 0 bases from V and 5 bases from J; bases unmatched to any gene: 10. This CDR3 is CASSLVSRTGTHEQYF. In DNA form, the CDR3 reads TGCGCCAGCAGCTTGGTTTCGAGGACAGGGACCCACGAGCAGTACTTC. Full variable domain (missing parts from reference TRBV5-1 and TRBJ2-7): KAGVTQTPRYLIKTRGQQVTLSCSPISGHRSVSWYQQTPGQGLQFLFEYFSETQRNKGNFPGRFSGRQFSNSRSEMNVSTLELGDSALYLCASSLVSRTGTHEQYFGPGTRLTVT.

V gene TRBV5-5 combines with J gene TRBJ1-4; D is ambiguous. Germline V gene data show CDR1 as SGHKS and CDR2 as YYEKEE (reference sequence). V was cut by 3 bases and J by 8 bases, with 17 bases left in between. This CDR3 spans 15 amino acids. The CDR3 here is CASSSMTSMGEKLFF. DNA of the CDR3: TGTGCCAGCAGCTCGATGACATCCATGGGGGAAAAACTGTTTTTT.

This clonotype has a handful of counts. The chain employs TRBV3-1 and TRBJ2-3, with a weak D call TRBD1 (5 bases). The CDR3 length is 13 residues. Germline lookup yields CDR1 LGHDT and CDR2 YNNKEL (reference sequence). Deletions cut 3 bases from V and 7 bases from J, with 11 bases between. For the CDR3, the DNA is TGTGCCAGCAGCCAGCTTCAGGGCTATACGCAGTATTTT. Residues: CASSQLQGYTQYF.

This chain links TRBV10-3 with TRBJ2-3, with D unresolved. CDR3 size: 12 residues. Germline assignment: CDR1 ENHRY and CDR2 SYGVKD. V lost 4 bases and J 5 bases, leaving 7 bases between the germline ends. The CDR3 coding sequence is TGTGCCATCAGTGCAATTGAAGATACGCAGTATTTT. Translated, it gives CAISAIEDTQYF.